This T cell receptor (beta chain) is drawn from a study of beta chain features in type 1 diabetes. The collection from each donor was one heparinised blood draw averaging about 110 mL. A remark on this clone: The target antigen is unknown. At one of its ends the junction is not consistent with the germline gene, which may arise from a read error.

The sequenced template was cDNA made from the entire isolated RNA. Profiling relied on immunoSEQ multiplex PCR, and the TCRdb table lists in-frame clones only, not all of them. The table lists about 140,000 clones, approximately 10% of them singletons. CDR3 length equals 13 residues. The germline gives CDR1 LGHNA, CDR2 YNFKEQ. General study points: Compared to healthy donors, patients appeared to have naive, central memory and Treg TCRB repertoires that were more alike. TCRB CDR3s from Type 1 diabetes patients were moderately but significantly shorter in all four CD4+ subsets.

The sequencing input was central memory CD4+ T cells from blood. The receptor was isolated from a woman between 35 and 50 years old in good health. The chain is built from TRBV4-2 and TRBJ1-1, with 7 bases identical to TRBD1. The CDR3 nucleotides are TGTGCCAGCAGCCAAGAAGTTCGGACAGGAGTCGTCTTT. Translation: CASSQEVRTGVVF.